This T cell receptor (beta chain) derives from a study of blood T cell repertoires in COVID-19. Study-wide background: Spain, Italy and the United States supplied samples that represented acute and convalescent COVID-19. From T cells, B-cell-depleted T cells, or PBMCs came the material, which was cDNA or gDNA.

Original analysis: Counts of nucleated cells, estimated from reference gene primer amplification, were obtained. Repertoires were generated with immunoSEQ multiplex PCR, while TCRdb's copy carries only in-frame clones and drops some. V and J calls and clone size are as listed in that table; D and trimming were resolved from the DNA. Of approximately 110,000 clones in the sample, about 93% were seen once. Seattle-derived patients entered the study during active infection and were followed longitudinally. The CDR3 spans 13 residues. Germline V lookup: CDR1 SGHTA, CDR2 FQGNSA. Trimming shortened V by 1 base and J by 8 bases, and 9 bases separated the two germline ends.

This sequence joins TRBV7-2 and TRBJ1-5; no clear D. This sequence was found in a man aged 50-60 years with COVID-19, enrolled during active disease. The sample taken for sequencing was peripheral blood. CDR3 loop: CASSLELEKPQHF. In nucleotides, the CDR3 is TGTGCCAGCAGCTTAGAACTTGAGAAGCCCCAGCATTTT.